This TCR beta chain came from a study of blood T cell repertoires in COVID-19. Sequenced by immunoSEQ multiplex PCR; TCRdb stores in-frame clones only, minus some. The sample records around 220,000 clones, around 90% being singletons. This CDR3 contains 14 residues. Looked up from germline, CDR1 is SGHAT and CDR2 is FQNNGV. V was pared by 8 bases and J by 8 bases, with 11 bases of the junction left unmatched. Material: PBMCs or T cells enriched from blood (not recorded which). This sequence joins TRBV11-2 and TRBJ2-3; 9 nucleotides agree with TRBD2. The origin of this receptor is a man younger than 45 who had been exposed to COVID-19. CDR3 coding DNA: TGTGCCAGCTCGGCGGGGGGGCGGTCCGGTACGCAGTATTTT. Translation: CASSAGGRSGTQYF.